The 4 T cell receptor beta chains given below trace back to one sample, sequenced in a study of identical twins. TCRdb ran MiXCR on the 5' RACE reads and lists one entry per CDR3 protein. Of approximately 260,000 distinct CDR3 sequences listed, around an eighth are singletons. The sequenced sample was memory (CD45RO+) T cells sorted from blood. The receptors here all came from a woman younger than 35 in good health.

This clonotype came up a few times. In DNA, the CDR3 is TGTGCCAGCAGGCGTACAGGGGTCACAGATACGCAGTATTTT. Translation gives CASRRTGVTDTQYF. This rearrangement joins TRBV11-2 to TRBJ2-3; TRBD1 aligns across 7 bases. CDR1 is SGHAT, CDR2 FQNNGV, per germline. The V and J ends lost 6 bases and 2 bases, in that order; junction bases with no gene match: 5. The CDR3 totals 14 residues. The variable domain in full, with the rest retrieved from reference TRBV11-2 and TRBJ2-3, is EAGVAQSPRYKIIEKRQSVAFWCNPISGHATLYWYQQILGQGPKLLIQFQNNGVVDDSQLPKDRFSAERLKGVDSTLKIQPAKLEDSAVYLCASRRTGVTDTQYFGPGTRLTVL.

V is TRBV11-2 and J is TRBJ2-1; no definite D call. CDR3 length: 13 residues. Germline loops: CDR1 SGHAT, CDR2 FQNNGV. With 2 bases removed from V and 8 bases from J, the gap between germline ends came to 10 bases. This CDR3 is CASSLIHNDEQFF. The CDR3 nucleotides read TGTGCCAGCAGCTTAATACACAACGATGAGCAGTTCTTC.

The CDR3 nucleotides read TGCAGTGCTAGGGCGGGAGCGGGAAACTACAATGAGCAGTTCTTC. Its translation is CSARAGAGNYNEQFF. The V call is TRBV20-1, the J call TRBJ2-1; 7 nucleotides match TRBD2. The CDR3 has 15 residues. The germline CDR1 and CDR2 sequences are DFQATT and SNEGSKA (reference sequence). Trimming at V came to 3 bases and at J to 3 bases, leaving 8 bases not matched to a gene.

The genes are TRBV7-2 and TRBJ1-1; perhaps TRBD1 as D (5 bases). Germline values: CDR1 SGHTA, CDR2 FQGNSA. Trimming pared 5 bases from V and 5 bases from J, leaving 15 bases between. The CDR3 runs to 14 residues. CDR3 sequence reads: CASSRDSGRTEAFF. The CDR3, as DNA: TGTGCCAGCAGCCGAGATTCAGGGAGAACTGAAGCTTTCTTT.